The clone carrying this TCR beta chain was seen repeatedly, ten times or more. Its antigen is unidentified. V gave up 3 bases and J gave up 4 bases; unmatched junction bases: 5. The CDR3 is 14 residues long. Germline V gene sequence: CDR1 SGHRS, CDR2 YFSETQ. These data originate in a study of CD8 T cells in ankylosing spondylitis. Broader study findings: Several of the motif variants were reported before in synovial fluid and blood from reactive arthritis.

Quantitative molecular-barcoded 5'-RACE generated the TCR beta libraries. MiXCR was run by TCRdb on the 5' RACE reads, yielding one entry per CDR3 protein. The table shows about 230,000 distinct CDR3 sequences, with approximately 8% occurring only once. The genes are TRBV5-1 and TRBJ2-3; 7 nucleotides match TRBD2. The sequence derives from a female donor with ankylosing spondylitis or in good health (not recorded which). Sequenced sample: blood, either unsorted or a sorted T cell fraction (not recorded which). CDR3 loop: CASSSQGGADTQYF. CDR3 sequence (DNA): TGCGCCAGCAGCTCCCAGGGAGGGGCAGATACGCAGTATTTT.